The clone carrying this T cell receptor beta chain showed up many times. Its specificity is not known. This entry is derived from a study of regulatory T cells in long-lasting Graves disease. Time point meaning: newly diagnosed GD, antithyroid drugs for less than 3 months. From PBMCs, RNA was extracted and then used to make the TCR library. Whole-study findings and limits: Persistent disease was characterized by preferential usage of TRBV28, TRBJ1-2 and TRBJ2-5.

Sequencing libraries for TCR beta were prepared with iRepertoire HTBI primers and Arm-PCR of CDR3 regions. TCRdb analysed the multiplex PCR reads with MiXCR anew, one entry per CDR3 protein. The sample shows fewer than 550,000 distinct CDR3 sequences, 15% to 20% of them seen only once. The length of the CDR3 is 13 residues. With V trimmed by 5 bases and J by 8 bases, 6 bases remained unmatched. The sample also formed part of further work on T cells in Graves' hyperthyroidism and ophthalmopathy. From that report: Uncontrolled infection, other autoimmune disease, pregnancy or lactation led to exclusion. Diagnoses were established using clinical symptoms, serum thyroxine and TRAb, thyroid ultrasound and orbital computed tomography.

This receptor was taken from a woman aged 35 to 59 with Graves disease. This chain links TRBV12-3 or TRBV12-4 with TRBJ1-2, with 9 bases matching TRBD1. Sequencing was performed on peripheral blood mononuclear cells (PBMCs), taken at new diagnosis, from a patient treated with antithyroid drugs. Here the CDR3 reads CASSVQGAGGYTF. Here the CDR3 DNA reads TGTGCCAGCAGTGTACAGGGGGCTGGGGGCTACACCTTC.